This TCR beta chain is from a study of T cell responses to AZD1222 COVID-19 vaccine (dated by TCRdb to the early 2020s). Regarding the study in general: AZD1222 recipients with second doses at about 4 weeks or about 12 weeks were pooled, because spike-specific TCR depth and breadth did not differ between schedules. Enrollment into the trials was organized by age into subgroups of 18-55, 56-69 and 70-plus years, and those subgroups contained 148, 28 and 57 TCR-sequenced participants, respectively. A total of 233 trial participants underwent TCR sequencing, of whom 200 to 220 received two doses of AZD1222 and about 25 received two doses of the MenACWY control vaccine.

The label giving this sample's time point can be read as: baseline before first vaccination. Samples from vaccinated people were obtained from the UK trials COV001 and COV002, which included a single-blind randomized controlled phase 2/3 trial of AZD1222 (ChAdOx1 nCoV-19) in healthy adults. For TCRbeta chain sequencing, PBMC samples from trial participants were taken at day 0 and at day 28 after the second dose. What the study reported, not specific to this receptor: Participants were mostly white British and included more females than males, and it was suggested by the authors that clonal diversity may have been underestimated. Epitopes outside the regions mutated in the B.1.351 and B.1.1.7 variants were reportedly recognized by nearly half of the unique spike-specific TCRs. The 56-69-year group was small, and its depth increase did not reach significance, likely because of low power. The whole spike protein was spanned by vaccine-associated CD4 TCRs, and dominant responses were seen in regions 160-218 and 743-854. Conclusions about previously exposed vaccinees are limited because only a handful of AZD1222 recipients were SARS-CoV-2 seropositive at baseline. Because no day 14 peak-response samples were available, repertoires were characterized only after the peak T cell response. Spike-specific TCR breadth and depth rose significantly after two AZD1222 doses compared with day 0 and with MenACWY recipients.

Note on this clone: The specificity of this receptor is unknown. Base qualities are not recorded, but no much larger clone differs from it by a single base.

The CDR3 regions of human TCRbeta chains were analyzed by immunosequencing. Regarding the original processing steps: Repertoire TCRs were matched against a reference library of SARS-CoV-2-specific TCRs generated with the MIRA antigen-specificity platform. Breadth was defined as the fraction of unique TCRs that were SARS-CoV-2-associated. Depth was defined as the fraction of total T cells that were SARS-CoV-2-associated. Using the MIRA data, each spike-specific TCR was mapped to the spike region that the TCR reacts to and placed in a CD4 or CD8 class. Log10-transformed breadth and depth values were compared by one-way ANOVA with Sidak's multiple comparisons tests. TCRdb holds this immuneACCESS table with in-frame rearrangements only. Some clones are missing; in checked studies, unresolved V genes explain under half, and the rest has no known cause. Clonal size and the V and J genes are those of that table, whereas D and trimming came from the DNA. This sample is represented by under 150,000 clones; around 88% of them were singletons. The ten largest clones represent just over 9.5% of the sample.

This TCR was sampled from an adult in good health. This sample comprised peripheral blood, obtained on day 0 of AZD1222 vaccination.

The DNA sequence follows: TGTGCCAGCAGTGAAACAGGGGGACCGAACACTGAAGCTTTCTTT. This translates into CASSETGGPNTEAFF. The chain links TRBV2 with TRBJ1-1; 8 bases in the middle match TRBD1. From a lookup of the germline V gene, CDR1 and CDR2 are SNHLY and FYNNEI. V is trimmed back by 2 bases and J by 1 base, and the junction contains 3 bases that no gene match accounts for. From the cysteine up to the phenylalanine, the CDR3 has a length of 15 residues. Just the 45-base CDR3 DNA is kept, in frame starting at base 1.